This TCR beta chain appears in the sequencing data of a study of cytomegalovirus exposure and HLA in healthy donors (dated by TCRdb to 2015 to 2018). About the investigation overall: An earlier analysis of roughly 500 of the donors reported 250 to 300 Gb of sequence data and 117 million unique TCR beta sequences from around 200 million T cells. An early release that covered more than 550 HLA-typed donors contained approximately 300 gigabases of sequencing data and 85 million to 100 million unique TCR sequences. The genetic ancestry cluster associated with self-reported Caucasian donors included about 84% of the 350 to 500 genotyped donors. The study aimed to test whether signatures of past pathogen exposure could be identified by cataloging public T cell receptors. The study used immunosequencing to profile the T cell repertoires of approximately 650 subjects and linked those repertoires to cytomegalovirus serostatus. A separate validation cohort of 100 to 150 different subjects was used in addition to the 666-subject first cohort. High-throughput TCR immunosequencing, statistical association of individual TCRs with disease status, and machine learning were combined to predict cytomegalovirus infection status. In a later analysis, previously published TCR beta repertoires from several hundred donors were re-analyzed and high-resolution HLA genotyping was added so that TCR occurrence patterns could be studied. Rather than using new phenotypic data, the later analysis identified candidate immune exposures from TCR beta sequences and from how often those sequences occurred across donors. In an earlier analysis of 500 to 650 of the donors, high-throughput TCR beta sequencing was used to judge whether each TCR beta V gene segment behaved as functional or pseudogenic. Donor age, sex, ethnicity and CMV serostatus were compiled together with the repertoire data. A later genetic analysis took genome-wide SNP genotypes for about 65% of the 666 donors and used that subset as a discovery cohort. All discovery cohort repertoires had been generated using a single sequencing platform. HLA typing included class I and class II loci at four-digit resolution. The number of typed donors differed by locus: 629-630 for A, B, C, DRB1 and DQB1; approximately 530 for DQA1; fewer than 610 for DPA1; and some 470 for DPB1. Several DR-DQ haplotypes were treated as single units for association and clustering because of strong linkage in the cohort. On average, 235,054 unique TCR beta nucleotide sequences were sequenced per donor among several hundred genotyped donors of the cohort, with roughly 19% of those sequences being non-productive. What the research found in general, with its limitations: The 87-base-pair reads could not distinguish some IMGT-functional V segments, including TRBV6-2 and TRBV6-3, so those segments were excluded. A few of the identified cytomegalovirus-associated TCR beta chains were confirmed in vitro to be specific for cytomegalovirus antigens. An association between a missense DCLRE1C variant and V-gene and J-gene trimming of TCR beta chains was found in a later genetic analysis and replicated in an independent cohort. In a later genetic analysis, fewer N-insertions in productive TCRs were reported among donors in an Asian-associated ancestry cluster than the 666-donor mean. HLA typing was unavailable for some donors at each locus, so association tests used only the typed subset. The only immune exposure information available for the cohort was CMV serostatus. In an earlier analysis of around 500 of the donors, most TCR beta V segments appeared in productive rearrangements about 87% or about 30% of the time, broadly matching IMGT annotations. The presence/absence analyses assumed that sequencing depth was roughly uniform across donors, and that assumption may not be true. A later analysis found that most CMV-associated TCR beta chains appeared HLA-restricted, with HLA associations seemingly driven largely by CMV exposure. In a later analysis, the rate of TCR association differed among HLA loci, with DRB1 alleles having the most associated TCRs and HLA-C alleles having the fewest. The study gave a list of 150 to 200 TCR beta chains associated with cytomegalovirus. Compared with equally common non-associated chains, HLA-associated TCR beta chains in a later analysis were more clonally expanded and had lower generation probabilities. While some public TCRs were present in many individuals, most TCR sequences turned up only very rarely across donors. When HLA alleles, especially DR and DQ, strongly co-occurred, TCR associations were difficult to assign to individual alleles. Correlated functional status among segregating V segments might be attributable to linkage disequilibrium, but an unknown experimental factor could not be ruled out. According to a later analysis, parvovirus B19, influenza, CMV and Epstein-Barr virus appeared linked to several top co-occurrence clusters. A cluster of highly shared sequence variants was judged likely to be a technical artifact of the sequencing pipeline. A further reported finding was that TCR beta sequences accurately predicted the HLA-A and HLA-B alleles for most subjects in the first cohort. In both the original and validation cohorts, the classifier was reported to diagnose cytomegalovirus status with high specificity and sensitivity. The earlier analysis of 587 of the donors excluded roughly 17 rarely observed V segments, including chromosome 9 orphons, because counts were too low. Specific HLA alleles were associated with about 17,000 TCR beta sequences at a false discovery rate of 0.05 in a later analysis. It was suggested by the authors that the approach could potentially be generalized to other disease states and immunological phenotypes. The cohort was sequenced for TCR beta chains only, and without alpha or paired-chain data the features that could be detected were limited.

In total, around 600 healthy bone marrow donors made up the cohort. Cohort members were all nominally healthy when sampled, although unrecorded immune exposures were likely present. The donor tested CMV seropositive, placing the donor among the approximately 290 seropositive members of the cohort. Every donor gave a peripheral blood sample, and the peripheral blood mononuclear cells from that sample were used for TCR beta sequencing. Genomic DNA was extracted from the blood cell samples with the Qiagen DNeasy Blood Extraction Kit. V trim: 0 bases; J trim: 8 bases; unmatched bases: 10. Its CDR3 holds 16 amino acids, cysteine through phenylalanine. Solely the CDR3 DNA is kept, with 48 bases framed from the first base. CDR1 and CDR2, per the germline V gene (reference sequence), are SGHAT and FQDESV. This clone has just a few counts. The antigen this receptor binds is unknown. No quality values exist for individual bases; no much larger clone is one base distant.

To prepare the library, the immunoSEQ multiplex PCR assay was applied. For the multiplex PCR, a mixture combining 60 forward primers for TCR Vbeta segments and 13 reverse primers for TCR Jbeta segments was used. The CDR3 region of rearranged TCR beta genes was amplified from genomic DNA with a multiplex PCR assay. The amplified TCR beta libraries were sequenced on the Illumina HiSeq System as 87-base-pair reads. In the authors' own workflow: Across the 700 or so repertoires, a later analysis counted 78 million or so unique TCR beta chains, some 11 million of which were shared by at least two donors. A nearest-neighbor algorithm error-corrected the raw reads and collapsed the reads into unique sequences, merging closely related sequences to remove PCR and sequencing errors. V, D and J gene segments were assigned by aligning CDR3 sequences to IMGT reference sequences. For a sequence to be retained, a match of at least six nucleotides to both a V gene segment and a J gene segment was required. Rearrangements were classified as productive when the CDR3 lacked stop codons and remained in frame with V and J, and all other rearrangements were classified as non-productive. Following IMGT convention, CDR3 was defined as the stretch from the second conserved V-encoded cysteine up to the conserved J-encoded phenylalanine. The earlier analysis of approximately 590 of the donors excluded any sequence lacking an unambiguous match to a single V gene segment. An earlier analysis of 587 of the donors called V segments functional above 56.7% productive rearrangements and segregating when the between-donor standard deviation exceeded 5%. To diagnose cytomegalovirus status from the catalog of TCR beta chain sequences, a statistical classification framework was built. In a later analysis, TCR nucleotide sequences were compared against IMGT/GENE-DB human TR gene sequences so that V and J genes could be assigned. A later analysis assigned CDR3 sequences and most-parsimonious VDJ recombination scenarios with the TCRdist pipeline. In a later analysis, every TCR beta chain was defined by the combination of its CDR3 amino acid sequence and its V-gene family, and reads without a unique V-gene family were dropped. In a later analysis, several hundred highly shared, low-generation-probability nucleotide sequences were removed to address suspected cross-contamination and a sequencing artifact. In a later analysis, a clonal expansion index was calculated for each public chain from normalized within-repertoire ranks of inferred template counts. A later analysis computed generation probabilities with a VDJ recombination model fitted to out-of-frame rearrangements, and checked the results against IGoR. In a later analysis, TCR-TCR, TCR-HLA and TCR-CMV co-occurrence was scored with hypergeometric tests, and a repertoire-size bias correction was applied to TCR pairs. False discovery rates were estimated in a later analysis by permuting HLA or CMV assignments 20 times. A later analysis grouped co-occurring TCRs with DBSCAN, adding TCRdist sequence similarity when clustering within HLA-allele-positive subsets. Repertoires with fewer than 30,000 or more than 120,000 public chains, plus five repertoires with anomalous nucleotide sharing, were excluded from co-occurrence clustering. TCRdb obtained this table from immuneACCESS and retained in-frame rearrangements with V and J assigned. These tables miss some clones; where compared with another copy, unresolved V genes account for less than half of the shortfall, and the remainder is unexplained. V and J calls and clone size are copied from that table; D and trimming were computed from the DNA. For this sample the table gives some 200,000 clones, of which roughly 9.4% were detected only once. 1% to 1.5% of the sample belongs to the ten largest clones.

The sequence links TRBV11-1 to TRBJ2-1; 7 bases in the junction line up with TRBD1. The sample taken for sequencing was PBMCs. The TCR originated in a woman aged 25-40 years in good health and CMV-seropositive. The CDR3: CASSLARGGRADEQFF. Here is the DNA: TGTGCCAGCAGCTTAGCGCGAGGGGGCCGGGCCGATGAGCAGTTCTTC.